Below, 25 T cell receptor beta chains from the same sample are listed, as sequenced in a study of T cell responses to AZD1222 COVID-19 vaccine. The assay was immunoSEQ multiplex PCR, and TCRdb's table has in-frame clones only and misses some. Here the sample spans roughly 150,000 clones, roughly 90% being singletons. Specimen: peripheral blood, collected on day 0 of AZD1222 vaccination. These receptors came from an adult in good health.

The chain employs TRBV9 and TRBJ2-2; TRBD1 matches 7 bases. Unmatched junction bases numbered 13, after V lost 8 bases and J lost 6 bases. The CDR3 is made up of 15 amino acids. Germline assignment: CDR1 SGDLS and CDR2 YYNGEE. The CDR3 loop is CASSRQGLVSGELFF. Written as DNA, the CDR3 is TGTGCCAGTTCAAGACAGGGTTTAGTTTCCGGGGAGCTGTTTTTT.

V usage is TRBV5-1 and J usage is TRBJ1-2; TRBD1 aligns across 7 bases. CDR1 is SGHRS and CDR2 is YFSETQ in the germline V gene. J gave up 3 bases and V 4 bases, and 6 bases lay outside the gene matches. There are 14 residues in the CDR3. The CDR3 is CASSRQGTDYGYTF. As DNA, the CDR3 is TGCGCCAGCAGCCGACAGGGCACCGACTATGGCTACACCTTC. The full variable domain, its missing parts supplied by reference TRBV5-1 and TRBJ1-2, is KAGVTQTPRYLIKTRGQQVTLSCSPISGHRSVSWYQQTPGQGLQFLFEYFSETQRNKGNFPGRFSGRQFSNSRSEMNVSTLELGDSALYLCASSRQGTDYGYTFGSGTRLTVV.

CDR3 loop: CASSPHRGKNYGYTF. As DNA, the CDR3 is TGTGCCAGTAGTCCTCATCGAGGGAAAAACTATGGCTACACCTTC. The J gene is TRBJ1-2, the V gene TRBV19; D is uncertain. The CDR3 is 15 amino acids. Germline V gives CDR1 LNHDA, CDR2 SQIVND (reference sequence). The V gene lost 5 bases and the J gene lost 2 bases, with 15 bases spanning the gap.

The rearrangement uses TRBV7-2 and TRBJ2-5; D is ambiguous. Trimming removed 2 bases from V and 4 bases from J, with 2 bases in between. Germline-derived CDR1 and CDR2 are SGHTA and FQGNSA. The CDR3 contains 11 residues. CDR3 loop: CASSLLETQYF. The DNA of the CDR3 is TGTGCCAGCAGCTTACTAGAGACCCAGTACTTC.

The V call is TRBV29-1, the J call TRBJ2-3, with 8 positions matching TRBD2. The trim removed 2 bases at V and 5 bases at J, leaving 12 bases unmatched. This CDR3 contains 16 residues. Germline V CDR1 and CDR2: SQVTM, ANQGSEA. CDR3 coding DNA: TGCAGCGTTGAAAGTGAAGCGGGAGAGTTGGAAGATACGCAGTATTTT. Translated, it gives CSVESEAGELEDTQYF.

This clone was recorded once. The CDR3 sequence: CASEEGGRIGTQYF. CDR3 in DNA: TGTGCCAGCGAGGAGGGGGGCAGGATCGGGACGCAGTATTTT. V is TRBV19 and J is TRBJ2-3, with D perhaps being TRBD1 or TRBD2 (6 bases each). The CDR3 extends over 14 amino acids. V was pared by 9 bases and J by 9 bases, with 22 bases between. Germline V gene sequence: CDR1 LNHDA, CDR2 SQIVND (reference sequence).

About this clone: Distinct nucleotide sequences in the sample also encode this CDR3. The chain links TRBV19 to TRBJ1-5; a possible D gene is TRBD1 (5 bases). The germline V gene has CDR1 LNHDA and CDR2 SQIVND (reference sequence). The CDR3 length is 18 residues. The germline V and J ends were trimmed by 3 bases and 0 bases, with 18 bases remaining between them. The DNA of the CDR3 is TGTGCCAGTAGTATCTTAGGAGGGGCAGTATATAGCAATCAGCCCCAGCATTTT. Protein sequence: CASSILGGAVYSNQPQHF.

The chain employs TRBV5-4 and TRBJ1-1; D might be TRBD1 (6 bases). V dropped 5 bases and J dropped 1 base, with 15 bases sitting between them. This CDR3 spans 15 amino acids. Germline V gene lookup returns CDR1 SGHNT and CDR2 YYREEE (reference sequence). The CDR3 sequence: CASSSRDKQNTEAFF. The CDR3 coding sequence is TGTGCCAGCAGTTCCCGGGACAAGCAGAACACTGAAGCTTTCTTT.

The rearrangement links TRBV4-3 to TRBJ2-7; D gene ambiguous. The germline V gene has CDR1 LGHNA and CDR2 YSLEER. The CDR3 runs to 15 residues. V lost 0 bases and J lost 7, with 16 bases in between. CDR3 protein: CASSQDLDRPWEQYF. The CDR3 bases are TGCGCCAGCAGCCAAGATCTGGACCGTCCGTGGGAGCAGTACTTC.

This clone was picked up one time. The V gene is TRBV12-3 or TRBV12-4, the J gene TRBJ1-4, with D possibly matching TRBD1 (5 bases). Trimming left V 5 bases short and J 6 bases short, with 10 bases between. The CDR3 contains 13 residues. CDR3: CASSPQGDEKLFF. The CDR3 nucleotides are TGTGCCAGCAGTCCGCAGGGCGATGAAAAACTGTTTTTT.

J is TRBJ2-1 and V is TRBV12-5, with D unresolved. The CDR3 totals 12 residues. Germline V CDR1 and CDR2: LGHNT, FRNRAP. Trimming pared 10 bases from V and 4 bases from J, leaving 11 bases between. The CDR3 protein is CAITTYYNEQFF. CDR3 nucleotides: TGTGCTATCACAACTTATTACAATGAGCAGTTCTTC. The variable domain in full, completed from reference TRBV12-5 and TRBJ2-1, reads DARVTQTPRHKVTEMGQEVTMRCQPILGHNTVFWYRQTMMQGLELLAYFRNRAPLDDSGMPKDRFSAEMPDATLATLKIQPSEPRDSAVYFCAITTYYNEQFFGPGTRLTVL.

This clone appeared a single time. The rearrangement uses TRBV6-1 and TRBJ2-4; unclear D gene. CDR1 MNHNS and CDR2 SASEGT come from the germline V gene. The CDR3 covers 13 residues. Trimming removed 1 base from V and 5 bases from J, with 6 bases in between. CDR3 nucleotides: TGTGCCAGCAGTGAAGGTCTTGAAAACATTCAGTACTTC. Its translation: CASSEGLENIQYF.

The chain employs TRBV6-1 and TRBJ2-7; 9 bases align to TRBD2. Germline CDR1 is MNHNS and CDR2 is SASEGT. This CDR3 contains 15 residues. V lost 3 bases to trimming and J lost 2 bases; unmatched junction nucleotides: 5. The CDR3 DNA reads TGTGCCAGCAGTGATTGGGGACTAGCTACCTACGAGCAGTACTTC. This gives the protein CASSDWGLATYEQYF.

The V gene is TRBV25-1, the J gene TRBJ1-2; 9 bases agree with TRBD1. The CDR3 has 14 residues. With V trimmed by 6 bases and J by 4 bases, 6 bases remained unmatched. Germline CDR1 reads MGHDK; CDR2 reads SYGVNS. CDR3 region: CASRAGTGLYGYTF. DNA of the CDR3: TGTGCCAGCAGAGCCGGGACAGGGCTCTATGGCTACACCTTC.

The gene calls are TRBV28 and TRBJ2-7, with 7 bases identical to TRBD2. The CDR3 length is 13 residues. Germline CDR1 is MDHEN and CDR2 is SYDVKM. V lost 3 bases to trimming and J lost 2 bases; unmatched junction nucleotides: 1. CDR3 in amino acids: CASSLAGAYEQYF. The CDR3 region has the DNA TGTGCCAGCAGTTTGGCGGGGGCCTACGAGCAGTACTTC.

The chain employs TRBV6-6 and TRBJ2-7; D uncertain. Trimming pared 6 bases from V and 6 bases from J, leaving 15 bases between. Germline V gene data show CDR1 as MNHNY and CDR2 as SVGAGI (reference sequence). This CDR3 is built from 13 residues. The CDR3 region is CASSRPQSREQYF. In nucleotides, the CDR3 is TGTGCCAGCAGCAGGCCCCAGTCCCGCGAGCAGTACTTC.

The CDR3 is CASSPIEGEKLFF. The CDR3 DNA sequence: TGTGCCAGCTCACCAATTGAAGGAGAAAAACTGTTTTTT. The chain uses TRBV18 and TRBJ1-4; no definite D call. CDR3 length: 13 amino acids. V was clipped by 2 bases and J by 8 bases, with 9 bases between them. Germline loops: CDR1 KGHSH, CDR2 LQKENI.

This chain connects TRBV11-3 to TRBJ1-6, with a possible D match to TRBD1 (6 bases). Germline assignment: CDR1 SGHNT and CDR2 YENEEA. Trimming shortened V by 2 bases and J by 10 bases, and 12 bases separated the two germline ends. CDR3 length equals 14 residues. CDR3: CASSLSGGQSPLHF. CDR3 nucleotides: TGTGCCAGCAGCTTATCGGGGGGGCAATCACCCCTCCACTTT. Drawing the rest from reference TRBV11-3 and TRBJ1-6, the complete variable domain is EAGVVQSPRYKIIEKKQPVAFWCNPISGHNTLYWYLQNLGQGPELLIRYENEEAVDDSQLPKDRFSAERLKGVDSTLKIQPAELGDSAVYLCASSLSGGQSPLHFGNGTRLTVT.

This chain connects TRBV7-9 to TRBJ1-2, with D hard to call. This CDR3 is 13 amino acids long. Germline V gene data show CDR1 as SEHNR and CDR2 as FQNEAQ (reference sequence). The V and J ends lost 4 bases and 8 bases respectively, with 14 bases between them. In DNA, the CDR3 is TGTGCCAGCAGCTCCGAGGCCCCTAGAGGCTACACCTTC. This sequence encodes CASSSEAPRGYTF.

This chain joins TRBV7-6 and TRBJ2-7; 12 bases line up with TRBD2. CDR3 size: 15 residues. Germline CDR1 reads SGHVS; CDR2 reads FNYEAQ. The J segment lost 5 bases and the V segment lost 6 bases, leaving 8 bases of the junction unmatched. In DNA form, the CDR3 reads TGTGCCAGCAGGCCAACTAGCGGGAGGACCCACGAGCAGTACTTC. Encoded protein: CASRPTSGRTHEQYF.

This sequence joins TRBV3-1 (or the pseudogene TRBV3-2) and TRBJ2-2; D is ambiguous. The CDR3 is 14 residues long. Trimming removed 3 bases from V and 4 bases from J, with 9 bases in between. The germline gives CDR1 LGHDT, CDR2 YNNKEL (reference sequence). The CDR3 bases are TGTGCCAGCAGCCAGGGCAGAAGCACCGGGGAGCTGTTTTTT. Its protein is CASSQGRSTGELFF.

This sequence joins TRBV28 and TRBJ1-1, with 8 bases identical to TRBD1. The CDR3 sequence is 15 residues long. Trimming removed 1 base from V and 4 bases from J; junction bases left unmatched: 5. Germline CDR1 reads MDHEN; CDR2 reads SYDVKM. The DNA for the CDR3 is TGTGCCAGCAGTTTATCGCAGGGGGCGTTCACTGAAGCTTTCTTT. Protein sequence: CASSLSQGAFTEAFF.

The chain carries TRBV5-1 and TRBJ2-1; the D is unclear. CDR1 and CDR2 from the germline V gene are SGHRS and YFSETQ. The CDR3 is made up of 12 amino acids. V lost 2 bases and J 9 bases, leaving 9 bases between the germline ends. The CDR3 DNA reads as TGCGCCAGCAGCTTTGCTCTGGGTGAGCAGTTCTTC. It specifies CASSFALGEQFF.

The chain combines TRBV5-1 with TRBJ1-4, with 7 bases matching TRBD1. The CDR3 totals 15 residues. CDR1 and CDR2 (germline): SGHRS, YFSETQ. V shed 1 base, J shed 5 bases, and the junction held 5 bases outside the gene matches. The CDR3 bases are TGCGCCAGCAGCTTGCAGGGACAGCTGAATGAAAAACTGTTTTTT. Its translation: CASSLQGQLNEKLFF.

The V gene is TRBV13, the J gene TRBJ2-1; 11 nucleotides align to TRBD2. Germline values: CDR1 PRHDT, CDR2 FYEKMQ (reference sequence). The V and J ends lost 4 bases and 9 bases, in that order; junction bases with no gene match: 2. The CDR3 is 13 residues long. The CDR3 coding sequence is TGTGCCAGCAGCTCTAGCGGGGGGAGTGAGCAGTTCTTC. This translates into CASSSSGGSEQFF.